A selection of T cell receptor beta chains follows, all from one sample in a study of blood T cell repertoires in COVID-19. The protocol was immunoSEQ multiplex PCR, while the TCRdb copy is restricted to in-frame clones and leaves out a portion. The table lists some 200,000 clones, 86% of them singletons. The sample taken for sequencing was peripheral blood. Source of these receptors: a woman in her 50s with acute or convalescent COVID-19. Both conserved end residues are part of each CDR3. Fields, in order: J gene, D gene, V gene, clone size, CDR3 protein, CDR3 DNA. The D gene is left open where the match is weak. Not every row has a clone size; where given, it reads once, few, many or a size class.

J: TRBJ1-5
D: .
V: TRBV16
size: .
CDR3: CASSQQGYNQPQHF
DNA: TGTGCCAGCAGCCAACAGGGCTACAATCAGCCCCAGCATTTT

J: TRBJ1-6
D: .
V: TRBV11-2
size: .
CDR3: CASSLGAGMNSPLHF
DNA: TGTGCCAGCAGCTTAGGCGCAGGGATGAATTCACCCCTCCACTTT

J: TRBJ2-3
D: .
V: TRBV5-6
size: .
CDR3: CASSLGPVGGTDTQYF
DNA: TGTGCCAGCAGCTTGGGACCAGTAGGGGGCACAGATACGCAGTATTTT

J: TRBJ2-7
D: .
V: TRBV19
size: .
CDR3: CASSILGDTYEQYF
DNA: TGTGCCAGTAGTATTCTGGGGGACACCTACGAGCAGTACTTC

J: TRBJ2-7
D: TRBD2
V: TRBV13
size: once
CDR3: CASSSGLAGYEQYF
DNA: TGTGCCAGCAGCTCCGGACTAGCGGGCTACGAGCAGTACTTC

J: TRBJ2-2
D: TRBD1
V: TRBV4-3
size: .
CDR3: CASSQVPLGQSNTGELFF
DNA: TGCGCCAGCAGCCAAGTCCCCCTGGGACAGTCCAACACCGGGGAGCTGTTTTTT

J: TRBJ2-1
D: .
V: TRBV1
size: .
CDR3: CTSSRRKPKREKYNEQFF
DNA: TGCACCAGCAGTCGACGAAAGCCAAAGCGGGAGAAGTACAATGAGCAGTTCTTC

J: TRBJ2-7
D: TRBD2
V: TRBV24-1
size: few
CDR3: CATAGGISYEQYF
DNA: TGTGCCACCGCGGGGGGGATATCCTACGAGCAGTACTTC

J: TRBJ1-4
D: .
V: TRBV9
size: .
CDR3: CASNGGTNEKLFF
DNA: TGTGCCAGCAACGGGGGAACTAATGAAAAACTGTTTTTT

J: TRBJ1-2
D: TRBD1
V: TRBV10-3
size: .
CDR3: CAISESPGGEYGYTF
DNA: TGTGCCATCAGTGAGTCCCCAGGGGGAGAATATGGCTACACCTTC

J: TRBJ1-5
D: TRBD1
V: TRBV18
size: few
CDR3: CASSRQGGNQPQHF
DNA: TGTGCCAGCTCACGACAGGGGGGCAATCAGCCCCAGCATTTT

J: TRBJ1-1
D: TRBD1
V: TRBV3-1/TRBV3-2
size: .
CDR3: CASSTGGRTEAFF
DNA: TGTGCCAGCAGTACAGGGGGTCGTACTGAAGCTTTCTTT

J: TRBJ1-2
D: TRBD1
V: TRBV4-1
size: .
CDR3: CASSRGQGHGYTF
DNA: TGCGCCAGCAGCCGCGGACAGGGCCATGGCTACACCTTC

J: TRBJ2-7
D: TRBD1
V: TRBV5-6
size: .
CDR3: CASSYTGTGGYEQYF
DNA: TGTGCCAGCAGCTATACCGGGACAGGGGGTTACGAGCAGTACTTC

J: TRBJ1-1
D: .
V: TRBV18
size: .
CDR3: CASSFGGEAEAFF
DNA: TGTGCCAGCTCATTCGGGGGGGAGGCTGAAGCTTTCTTT

J: TRBJ2-7
D: TRBD1
V: TRBV10-3
size: .
CDR3: CAISDRIGTGHSYEQYF
DNA: TGTGCCATCAGTGACCGTATCGGGACAGGTCACTCCTACGAGCAGTACTTC

J: TRBJ1-1
D: .
V: TRBV6-2/TRBV6-3
size: .
CDR3: CASSYPSPEGFQGSSTEAFF
DNA: TGTGCCAGCAGTTACCCTTCCCCAGAAGGGTTTCAGGGTTCGAGCACTGAAGCTTTCTTT

J: TRBJ1-6
D: .
V: TRBV7-9
size: .
CDR3: CASSSDKTDSPLHF
DNA: TGTGCCAGCAGCTCCGACAAAACGGATTCACCCCTCCACTTT

J: TRBJ2-1
D: .
V: TRBV7-9
size: .
CDR3: CASSFRDSPFF
DNA: TGTGCCAGCAGCTTCCGGGACTCTCCGTTCTTC

J: TRBJ1-5
D: .
V: TRBV6-2/TRBV6-3
size: .
CDR3: CASTPFGDQPQHF
DNA: TGTGCCAGCACCCCTTTCGGGGATCAGCCCCAGCATTTT

J: TRBJ2-5
D: .
V: TRBV6-5
size: .
CDR3: CASSYSRVRETQYF
DNA: TGTGCCAGCAGTTACTCGAGGGTACGGGAGACCCAGTACTTC